This T cell receptor (beta chain) comes out of a study of beta chain features in type 1 diabetes. The V gene's germline CDR1 is SGDLS and CDR2 YYNGEE. The CDR3 covers 15 residues. V lost 4 bases and J lost 0, with 13 bases in between. Expressed TCRB transcripts were sequenced because the isolated RNA had all been reverse transcribed beforehand. Assay used: immunoSEQ multiplex PCR; TCRdb lists only in-frame clones, some missing. The data show fewer than 550,000 clones, around 10% seen once. Input material: naive CD4+ T cells from blood. The V call is TRBV9, the J call TRBJ1-1; D is uncertain. The sequence was collected from a woman aged 18-35 years in good health. CDR3 sequence reads: CASSREVLMNTEAFF. CDR3 DNA: TGTGCCAGCAGCCGGGAGGTGTTAATGAACACTGAAGCTTTCTTT.